The present entry profiles one TCR beta chain with its context. The target antigen is unknown. The record originates from a study of shared clonotypes between healthy human individuals. Study-level results: Generation probabilities of non-shared clonotypes were lower (relative to those shared by all four donors). The authors expected sequencing depth to affect clonotype sharing among donors. Large sequencing depth failed to make sorted-subset sequencing complete, rarefaction showed.

All the donors were Caucasian adults who lived in Nashville, Tennessee. This CDR3 is built from 17 residues. J was trimmed by 7 bases and V by 1 base; bases with no gene match: 12. CDR1 and CDR2 (germline): SEHNR, FQNEAQ (reference sequence). Sequencing was performed with immunoSEQ multiplex PCR; in TCRdb, only in-frame clones are kept and a portion is missing. The sample records about 2.4 million clones, 93% being singletons. The chain is built from TRBV7-9 and TRBJ1-5; 8 bases align to TRBD1. The sequencing input was naive CD4+ T cells from PBMCs. Subset noted: CD45RA+ positively selected. The clonotype originates from a man younger than 35 in good health. Some clones in this sample may be carry-over from other donors' samples. The CDR3 is CASSLEGTGGSRQPQHF. The CDR3 DNA follows: TGTGCCAGCAGCTTAGAAGGGACAGGTGGTTCCCGGCAGCCCCAGCATTTT.